These T cell receptor beta chains were read from a single sample in a study of blood T cell repertoires in COVID-19. Produced via immunoSEQ multiplex PCR; TCRdb's table is partial and in-frame only. Of 100,000 to 130,000 clones listed, around 89% are singletons. Sequenced input: peripheral blood. The receptor set was obtained from a man aged 35-49 years with active or convalescent COVID-19. Each CDR3 is given with its conserved first and last residue. The D gene is left open where the match is weak. Clone size is given for some rows only: seen once, a few or many times, or a class if the clone is expanded.

J gene: TRBJ2-7; D gene: TRBD2; V gene: TRBV20-1; clone size: -; CDR3 protein: CSASSGGIGSYEQYF; CDR3 DNA: TGCAGTGCGAGTAGCGGGGGAATCGGGTCCTACGAGCAGTACTTC
J gene: TRBJ1-6; D gene: -; V gene: TRBV10-3; clone size: -; CDR3 protein: CATSKPPVGSPLHF; CDR3 DNA: TGTGCCACCTCAAAGCCGCCTGTCGGTTCACCCCTCCACTTT
J gene: TRBJ2-1; D gene: -; V gene: TRBV7-2; clone size: -; CDR3 protein: CASSLPSRSSYNEQFF; CDR3 DNA: TGTGCCAGCAGCCTTCCTAGCCGAAGCTCCTACAATGAGCAGTTCTTC
J gene: TRBJ2-7; D gene: TRBD1; V gene: TRBV19; clone size: -; CDR3 protein: CASTSDRPHGNKIYEQYF; CDR3 DNA: TGTGCCAGTACCTCGGACAGGCCGCATGGGAACAAAATCTACGAGCAGTACTTC
J gene: TRBJ2-5; D gene: -; V gene: TRBV7-3; clone size: -; CDR3 protein: CASSLVGGETQYF; CDR3 DNA: TGTGCCAGCAGCTTAGTCGGAGGAGAGACCCAGTACTTC
J gene: TRBJ1-2; D gene: -; V gene: TRBV7-2; clone size: -; CDR3 protein: CASSLPNNYGYTF; CDR3 DNA: TGTGCCAGCAGCTTACCCAATAACTATGGCTACACCTTC
J gene: TRBJ1-5; D gene: -; V gene: TRBV12-3/TRBV12-4; clone size: -; CDR3 protein: CASSLYNQPQHF; CDR3 DNA: TGTGCCAGCAGTTTATACAATCAGCCCCAGCATTTT
J gene: TRBJ1-5; D gene: -; V gene: TRBV6-2/TRBV6-3; clone size: -; CDR3 protein: CASSYSAGTGQPQHF; CDR3 DNA: TGTGCCAGCAGTTACTCTGCAGGGACTGGTCAGCCCCAGCATTTT
J gene: TRBJ2-1; D gene: TRBD1; V gene: TRBV2; clone size: once; CDR3 protein: CASSLRQGYYNEQFF; CDR3 DNA: TGTGCCAGCAGCCTCCGACAGGGGTATTACAATGAGCAGTTCTTC
J gene: TRBJ1-1; D gene: -; V gene: TRBV7-3; clone size: -; CDR3 protein: CASSQGSVNTEAFF; CDR3 DNA: TGTGCCAGCAGCCAGGGGTCAGTGAACACTGAAGCTTTCTTT
J gene: TRBJ1-2; D gene: -; V gene: TRBV27; clone size: -; CDR3 protein: CASSSSLGFGYTF; CDR3 DNA: TGTGCCAGCAGTTCGTCCCTCGGGTTTGGCTACACCTTC
J gene: TRBJ1-2; D gene: -; V gene: TRBV30; clone size: -; CDR3 protein: CAWSVQAAANYGYTF; CDR3 DNA: TGTGCCTGGAGTGTACAGGCAGCAGCTAACTATGGCTACACCTTC
J gene: TRBJ2-7; D gene: TRBD1; V gene: TRBV18; clone size: -; CDR3 protein: CASSPQGAAGEQYF; CDR3 DNA: TGTGCCAGCTCACCGCAGGGGGCCGCTGGCGAGCAGTACTTC
J gene: TRBJ2-1; D gene: -; V gene: TRBV2; clone size: -; CDR3 protein: CASSYSSYNEQFF; CDR3 DNA: TGTGCCAGCAGTTATTCCTCCTACAATGAGCAGTTCTTC
J gene: TRBJ2-2; D gene: TRBD1; V gene: TRBV3-1/TRBV3-2; clone size: -; CDR3 protein: CASSRGQGRTGELFF; CDR3 DNA: TGTGCCAGCAGCCGGGGACAGGGTAGAACCGGGGAGCTGTTTTTT
J gene: TRBJ1-6; D gene: -; V gene: TRBV7-2; clone size: -; CDR3 protein: CASSLGLHLNPASPLHF; CDR3 DNA: TGTGCCAGCAGCTTAGGTTTGCACCTTAATCCCGCGTCACCCCTCCACTTT
J gene: TRBJ2-5; D gene: -; V gene: TRBV4-3; clone size: -; CDR3 protein: CASSQAEQKETQYF; CDR3 DNA: TGCGCCAGCAGCCAAGCGGAGCAAAAAGAGACCCAGTACTTC
J gene: TRBJ2-6; D gene: -; V gene: TRBV9; clone size: -; CDR3 protein: CASSPRPPGANVLTF; CDR3 DNA: TGTGCCAGCAGCCCCCGTCCTCCTGGGGCCAACGTCCTGACTTTC
J gene: TRBJ2-1; D gene: TRBD2; V gene: TRBV28; clone size: -; CDR3 protein: CASKGLAGGDNEQFF; CDR3 DNA: TGTGCCAGCAAGGGACTAGCGGGAGGGGACAATGAGCAGTTCTTC
J gene: TRBJ1-5; D gene: -; V gene: TRBV19; clone size: -; CDR3 protein: CASSTGGNQPQHF; CDR3 DNA: TGTGCCAGTAGTACAGGGGGCAATCAGCCCCAGCATTTT
J gene: TRBJ2-1; D gene: TRBD1; V gene: TRBV27; clone size: -; CDR3 protein: CASSVQGQHYNEQFF; CDR3 DNA: TGTGCCAGCAGCGTACAGGGACAGCACTACAATGAGCAGTTCTTC
J gene: TRBJ1-2; D gene: TRBD1; V gene: TRBV7-9; clone size: -; CDR3 protein: CASSLGGQGAWGYTF; CDR3 DNA: TGTGCCAGCAGCTTAGGTGGACAGGGGGCGTGGGGCTACACCTTC